The T cell receptor (beta chain) under discussion was sequenced for a study of HIV-infected patients and healthy controls. Germline values: CDR1 SGHTA, CDR2 FQGNSA. The CDR3 is 15 residues long. Trimming took off 1 base at V and 0 bases at J, with 7 bases between the two ends. TCRdb processed the 5' RACE reads anew with MiXCR; each CDR3 protein has one entry. The data contain 65,000 to 70,000 distinct CDR3 sequences, about a sixth of them singletons. The V call is TRBV7-2, the J call TRBJ1-5; D unresolved. The sequenced sample was CD4+ T cells from blood. This sequence originates from a human donor in good health. The CDR3 is CASSLGSASNQPQHF. The DNA of the CDR3 is TGTGCCAGCAGCTTAGGATCAGCTAGCAATCAGCCCCAGCATTTT.